The T cell receptor (beta chain) under discussion was sequenced for a study of T cells after posttransplantation cyclophosphamide. Study-level points and caveats: Later post-transplant blood repertoires were often dominated by donor CD8+ memory clones. Recipient CMV seropositivity and CMV reactivation strongly tracked TRB clonality.

A marrow graft followed busulfan-fludarabine conditioning, with cyclophosphamide on days +3 and +4. Trimming took off 6 bases at V and 6 bases at J, with 7 bases between the two ends. This CDR3 has 11 residues. In this sample, this clone turned up many times. Its antigen remains unknown. Clones were read by immunoSEQ multiplex PCR, and TCRdb kept only the in-frame ones, dropping some. The sample is made up of about 7,900 clones, none counted only once. This TCR was sampled from a young adult male patient who received an allogeneic stem cell transplant from an unrelated donor, was CMV-positive, and had acute and chronic GVHD. Some of these T cells may belong to the graft donor. The J gene is TRBJ2-3, the V gene TRBV12-3 or TRBV12-4; no firm D call. The sequencing here drew on PBMCs, taken after an allogeneic stem cell transplant with post-transplant cyclophosphamide. The chain's CDR3 is CASRRLDTQYF. The CDR3 DNA reads as TGTGCCAGCAGGAGACTTGATACGCAGTATTTT.